This T cell receptor beta chain comes out of a study of OX40 agonist ivuxolimab in advanced cancers. Study overall: Patients got intravenous ivuxolimab at 0.01 to 10 mg/kg every 2 weeks. At about 81% male, the cohort had a mean age of about 55 years, ranging from 23 to 79. Prior anti-PD-1, anti-PD-L1 or anti-CTLA-4 therapy did not bar entry, and about 38% had some.

The investigators sampled blood at baseline, at cycle 4 day 1, and at cycle 7 day 1. TCRdb's table, derived via immunoSEQ multiplex PCR, lists solely in-frame clones and lacks some. The data contain fewer than 100,000 clones, 85% to 90% of them singletons. Trimming shortened V by 3 bases and J by 1 base, and 6 bases separated the two germline ends. Germline loops: CDR1 MDHEN, CDR2 SYDVKM. There are 13 residues in the CDR3. The starting material was CD4+ or CD8+ T cells sorted from blood, obtained in a trial of the OX40 agonist ivuxolimab. V usage is TRBV28 and J usage is TRBJ2-5; D unresolved. This clonotype was sampled from an adult with an advanced solid tumor such as melanoma, head and neck, liver or kidney cancer. The CDR3 DNA reads as TGTGCCAGCAGTTTCCACAGCCAAGAGACCCAGTACTTC. Residues: CASSFHSQETQYF. Using reference TRBV28 and TRBJ2-5 for the parts outside the CDR3, the full variable domain is DVKVTQSSRYLVKRTGEKVFLECVQDMDHENMFWYRQDPGLGLRLIYFSYDVKMKEKGDIPEGYSVSREKKERFSLILESASTNQTSMYLCASSFHSQETQYFGPGTRLLVL.